The 20 T cell receptor beta chains listed next were all sequenced from one sample in a study of vaccination effects on CD4 cells after COVID-19 (dated 2022 in TCRdb). In the ViraFEST assay, PBMC were stimulated with viral peptide pools, and TCR sequencing was then used to find antigen-specific CD4+ T cell clonotypes based on their expansion. After about 10 days of culture, CD4+ T cells were isolated with the EasySep CD4+ T cell isolation kit. Participants received two doses of either the BNT162b2 or the mRNA-1273 mRNA SARS-CoV-2 vaccine. The library was produced with the immunoSEQ multiplex PCR assay. Entries here come from immuneACCESS through TCRdb and include only in-frame sequences with V and J called. Some clones fail to appear in such tables; in the studies checked, an unresolved V gene covers under half of the shortfall, and the cause of the remainder is unknown. This sample comprises around 60,000 clones, roughly 73% of them detected only once. 0.95% to 1.5% of the sample is held by the ten biggest clonotypes.

Their cognate antigens are unknown. The sequenced sample was CD4+ T cells from PBMCs cultured with HCoV-229E spike peptides, obtained after COVID-19 vaccination. The cell subset or site label, read with the paper, signifies: HCoV-229E spike overlapping peptide pool stimulation. These receptors originate from a human donor who received a COVID-19 vaccine.

The chain is built from TRBV27 and TRBJ1-2; no definite D call. The V gene lost 4 bases and the J gene lost 2 bases, with 17 bases spanning the gap. CDR1 and CDR2 (germline): MNHEY, SMNVEV (reference sequence). The CDR3 spans 16 residues. The CDR3 coding sequence is TGTGCCAGCAGTTCCCCCGGGCGTGGTAAAAACTATGGCTACACCTTC. Amino acid sequence: CASSSPGRGKNYGYTF.

This rearrangement joins TRBV11-2 to TRBJ2-3; D is perhaps TRBD1 (6 bases). In germline, CDR1 is SGHAT, CDR2 FQNNGV. CDR3 length equals 15 residues. V was pared by 7 bases and J by 3 bases, with 17 bases between. In nucleotides, the CDR3 is TGTGCCAGCACCAGGCAGGCGAGGGGGACAGATACGCAGTATTTT. It translates to CASTRQARGTDTQYF.

For the CDR3, the DNA is TGTGCCAGCAGCCAAGCGGAACAGGGGGCCGCGAACACTGAAGCTTTCTTT. It codes for CASSQAEQGAANTEAFF. The chain is built from TRBV4-2 and TRBJ1-1; 9 bases agree with TRBD1. CDR1 LGHNA and CDR2 YNFKEQ come from the germline V gene. The CDR3 length is 17 residues. Losses at the gene ends were 1 base for V and 1 base for J; bases not matched to a gene: 7.

The V gene is TRBV18, the J gene TRBJ1-1, with a tentative D call TRBD1 (5 bases). This CDR3 has 13 residues. Trimming shortened V by 6 bases and J by 1 base, and 9 bases separated the two germline ends. Germline V gene lookup returns CDR1 KGHSH and CDR2 LQKENI. The CDR3 loop reads CASSKGENTEAFF. CDR3 in DNA: TGTGCCAGCTCCAAAGGGGAGAACACTGAAGCTTTCTTT.

The V gene is TRBV9, the J gene TRBJ1-1; a weak D match, TRBD1 (5 bases). The V end was cut by 2 bases, the J end by 11 bases, with 19 bases between. This CDR3 comprises 14 residues. The V gene's germline CDR1 is SGDLS and CDR2 YYNGEE. The CDR3 spells CASSVSGTQKAAFF. CDR3 nucleotide sequence: TGTGCCAGCAGCGTTTCCGGGACCCAAAAAGCGGCTTTCTTT.

J is TRBJ1-1 and V is TRBV29-1; TRBD1 is a possible D gene (6 bases). In germline, CDR1 is SQVTM, CDR2 ANQGSEA. This CDR3 has 13 residues. The V end was cut by 4 bases, the J end by 2 bases, with 11 bases between. This chain's CDR3 is CSVARGRNTEAFF. The CDR3 nucleotides are TGCAGCGTTGCCAGGGGTCGTAACACTGAAGCTTTCTTT.

This clone was seen only a few times. The rearrangement uses TRBV28 and TRBJ2-7, with 7 bases fitting TRBD2. The V gene's germline CDR1 is MDHEN and CDR2 SYDVKM. This CDR3 spans 13 amino acids. Trimming at V came to 6 bases and at J to 4 bases, leaving 6 bases not matched to a gene. The CDR3 bases are TGTGCCAGCAGCCCCATTAGCGGGTACGAGCAGTACGTC. Translation: CASSPISGYEQYV.

The chain carries TRBV28 and TRBJ1-3; D may be TRBD1 (6 bases). Germline V lookup: CDR1 MDHEN, CDR2 SYDVKM. This CDR3 comprises 14 residues. V lost 6 bases, J lost 0 bases, and 9 bases lay in between. The CDR3 here is CASRPTGSGNTIYF. In nucleotides, the CDR3 is TGTGCCAGCAGGCCGACAGGCTCTGGAAACACCATATATTTT.

V is TRBV24-1 and J is TRBJ2-1; the match to TRBD1 covers 7 bases. This CDR3 is 14 amino acids long. The ends lost 5 bases at V and 6 bases at J; junction bases unmatched: 6. Germline-derived CDR1 and CDR2 are KGHDR and SFDVKD. CDR3 sequence (DNA): TGTGCCACCAGTGTGAGGGGGCGAGGCAATGAGCAGTTCTTC. Translating it yields CATSVRGRGNEQFF.

The chain carries TRBV3-1 (or the pseudogene TRBV3-2) and TRBJ1-2; D is undetermined. This CDR3 comprises 15 residues. With 1 base removed from V and 2 bases from J, the gap between germline ends came to 11 bases. Germline V gives CDR1 LGHDT, CDR2 YNNKEL (reference sequence). CDR3 loop: CASSQVILGNYGYTF. The DNA of the CDR3 is TGTGCCAGCAGCCAAGTAATTCTGGGGAACTATGGCTACACCTTC.

The chain couples TRBV2 to TRBJ2-7; TRBD1 agrees at 7 bases. CDR1 is SNHLY and CDR2 is FYNNEI in the germline V gene. Losses at the gene ends were 6 bases for V and 7 bases for J; bases not matched to a gene: 6. The CDR3 sequence is 12 residues long. The DNA for the CDR3 is TGTGCCAGCAGAAGACAGGGCCTAGAGCAGTACGTC. Its translation is CASRRQGLEQYV.

This chain uses TRBV29-1 with TRBJ2-5, with TRBD2 matching over 7 bases. Germline loops: CDR1 SQVTM, CDR2 ANQGSEA. This CDR3 has 13 amino acids. Losses at the gene ends were 4 bases for V and 5 bases for J; bases not matched to a gene: 7. CDR3 DNA: TGCAGCGTTGCGACAACCGGGAGGGAGACCCAGTACTTC. Translating gives CSVATTGRETQYF. The full variable domain, in which reference TRBV29-1 and TRBJ2-5 provide the parts outside the CDR3, is SAVISQKPSRDICQRGTSLTIQCQVDSQVTMMFWYRQQPGQSLTLIATANQGSEATYESGFVIDKFPISRPNLTFSTLTVSNMSPEDSSIYLCSVATTGRETQYFGPGTRLLVL.

This chain connects TRBV6-6 to TRBJ1-3; TRBD1 agrees at 10 bases. Losses at the gene ends were 5 bases for V and 3 bases for J; bases not matched to a gene: 4. Germline CDR1 is MNHNY and CDR2 is SVGAGI (reference sequence). The CDR3 contains 15 residues. The CDR3 nucleotides are TGTGCCAGCAGTCGACAGGGGGCGGGTGGAAACACCATATATTTT. Residues: CASSRQGAGGNTIYF.

This clone showed up just once. The J gene is TRBJ2-1, the V gene TRBV7-2, with D hard to call. Germline CDR1 is SGHTA and CDR2 is FQGNSA. V was trimmed by 4 bases and J by 10 bases, leaving 14 bases between them. The CDR3 spans 13 residues. CDR3 DNA sequence: TGTGCCAGCAGCTCGGACCCACAAAAGGAGCAGTTCTTC. Translation: CASSSDPQKEQFF.

The J gene is TRBJ1-5, the V gene TRBV28, with 9 bases fitting TRBD1. The CDR3 contains 16 residues. The J segment lost 0 bases and the V segment lost 5 bases, leaving 5 bases of the junction unmatched. Germline CDR1 is MDHEN and CDR2 is SYDVKM. CDR3 loop: CASSDTDRGSNQPQHF. In DNA, the CDR3 is TGTGCCAGCAGTGATACGGACAGGGGTAGCAATCAGCCCCAGCATTTT. Based on the CDR3 plus reference TRBV28 and TRBJ1-5, the full variable domain is DVKVTQSSRYLVKRTGEKVFLECVQDMDHENMFWYRQDPGLGLRLIYFSYDVKMKEKGDIPEGYSVSREKKERFSLILESASTNQTSMYLCASSDTDRGSNQPQHFGDGTRLSIL.

This sequence joins TRBV7-3 and TRBJ1-1; D is unclear. V lost 5 bases to trimming and J lost 0 bases, with 10 bases between them. Germline V gives CDR1 SGHTA, CDR2 FQGTGA. The CDR3 length is 14 residues. The CDR3 is CASSPSMVNTEAFF. CDR3 DNA: TGTGCCAGCAGCCCCTCGATGGTGAACACTGAAGCTTTCTTT.

V is TRBV6-1 and J is TRBJ2-1; 11 bases are a match to TRBD2. The CDR3 extends over 15 amino acids. Germline V gives CDR1 MNHNS, CDR2 SASEGT. V gave up 2 bases and J gave up 5 bases; unmatched junction bases: 2. As DNA, the CDR3 is TGTGCCAGCAGTGAACTAGCGGGGGGTCACAATGAGCAGTTCTTC. It is translated as CASSELAGGHNEQFF.

This clone occurred a few times. V is TRBV28 and J is TRBJ2-2; weak D call: TRBD1 (5 bases). Germline CDR1 MDHEN, CDR2 SYDVKM. The CDR3 length is 13 residues. V dropped 8 bases and J dropped 0 bases, with 7 bases sitting between them. As DNA, the CDR3 is TGTGCCAGCCAGGGAACGAACACCGGGGAGCTGTTTTTT. It specifies CASQGTNTGELFF.

The V call is TRBV19, the J call TRBJ1-1, with D possibly matching TRBD1 (5 bases). This CDR3 region has 15 residues. Germline V gene lookup returns CDR1 LNHDA and CDR2 SQIVND (reference sequence). V was shortened by 5 bases and J by 4 bases, with 17 bases between the two germline ends. The CDR3 reads CASSAGTAGTTEAFF. Written as DNA, the CDR3 is TGTGCCAGTAGTGCTGGGACCGCCGGAACCACTGAAGCTTTCTTT.

This chain connects TRBV12-5 to TRBJ1-2, with D tentatively TRBD1 (5 bases). There are 13 residues in the CDR3. Germline V gene data show CDR1 as LGHNT and CDR2 as FRNRAP. Trimming took 1 base from V and 2 from J, leaving 5 bases between them. Written as DNA, the CDR3 is TGTGCTAGTGGTTTGGGGGGGAACTATGGCTACACCTTC. Protein sequence: CASGLGGNYGYTF.